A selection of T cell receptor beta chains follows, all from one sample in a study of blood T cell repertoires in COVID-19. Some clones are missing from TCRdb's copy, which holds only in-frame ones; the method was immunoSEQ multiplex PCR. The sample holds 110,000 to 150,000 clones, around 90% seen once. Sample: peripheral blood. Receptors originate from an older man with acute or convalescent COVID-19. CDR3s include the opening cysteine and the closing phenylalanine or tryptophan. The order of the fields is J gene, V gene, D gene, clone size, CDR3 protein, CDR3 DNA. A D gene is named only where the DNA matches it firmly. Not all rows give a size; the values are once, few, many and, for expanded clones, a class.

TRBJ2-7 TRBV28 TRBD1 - CASSLNRDRDFKGSDEQYF TGTGCCAGCAGTTTAAACCGGGACAGGGATTTCAAGGGCAGCGACGAGCAGTACTTC
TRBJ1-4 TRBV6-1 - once CASSEGTVREKLFF TGTGCCAGCAGTGAAGGGACAGTTCGGGAAAAACTGTTTTTT
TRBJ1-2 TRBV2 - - CATRAGGAGYGYTF TGTGCCACCCGGGCGGGGGGCGCAGGGTACGGCTACACCTTC
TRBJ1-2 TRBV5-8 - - CASSRVHIDYGYTF TGTGCCAGCAGCCGGGTCCACATAGACTATGGCTACACCTTC
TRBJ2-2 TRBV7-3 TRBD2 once CASSLRLAGVGELFF TGTGCCAGCAGCTTGAGACTAGCGGGAGTCGGGGAGCTGTTTTTT
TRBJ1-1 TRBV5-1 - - CASSLADMNTEAFF TGCGCCAGCAGCTTGGCGGACATGAACACTGAAGCTTTCTTT
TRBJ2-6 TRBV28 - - CASSLYVPGAGANVLTF TGTGCCAGCAGTTTATACGTACCCGGGGCTGGGGCCAACGTCCTGACTTTC
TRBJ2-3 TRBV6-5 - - CATSITDTQYF TGTGCCACCTCTATTACAGATACGCAGTATTTT
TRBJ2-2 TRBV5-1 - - CASTENWLNTGELFF TGCGCCAGCACTGAGAATTGGTTAAACACCGGGGAGCTGTTTTTT
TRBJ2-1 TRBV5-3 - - CARSREPSPYNEQFF TGTGCCAGAAGCCGCGAGCCTAGTCCCTACAATGAGCAGTTCTTC
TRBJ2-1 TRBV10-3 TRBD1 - CAASAGTGTYNEQFF TGTGCCGCCTCCGCCGGGACAGGGACCTACAATGAGCAGTTCTTC